One and the same sample provided the 17 T cell receptor beta chains below, sequenced in a study of CD8 T cells in Susac syndrome. It was with random hexamers that roughly 0.5 to 1 ug RNA was reverse transcribed. TCRdb re-called the immunoSEQ multiplex PCR reads with MiXCR, one entry per CDR3 protein. Of 250,000 to 300,000 distinct CDR3 sequences listed, approximately 85% are singletons. Source material: CD8+ T cells from PBMCs. These receptor sequences come from a human donor with multiple sclerosis.

V gene TRBV19 combines with J gene TRBJ2-7; perhaps TRBD1 as D (5 bases). The CDR3 sequence is 14 residues long. Trimming took off 5 bases at V and 2 bases at J, with 13 bases between the two ends. CDR1 LNHDA and CDR2 SQIVND come from the germline V gene (reference sequence). CDR3 nucleotides: TGTGCCAGTAGTTTCCGACAGATACCCTACGAGCAGTACTTC. Residues: CASSFRQIPYEQYF.

The V call is TRBV27, the J call TRBJ2-3; a weak D match, TRBD1 (6 bases). V lost 3 bases and J 1 base, leaving 11 bases between the germline ends. Germline assignment: CDR1 MNHEY and CDR2 SMNVEV (reference sequence). The CDR3 sequence is 15 residues long. The CDR3 is CASSFSAGGTDTQYF. Written as DNA, the CDR3 is TGTGCCAGCAGTTTTTCCGCAGGGGGCACAGATACGCAGTATTTT.

The chain carries TRBV28 and TRBJ2-7; D possibly matches TRBD1 or TRBD2 (5 bases each). V lost 2 bases to trimming and J lost 2 bases, with 13 bases between them. Germline CDR1 and CDR2: MDHEN and SYDVKM. The CDR3 has 15 residues. For the CDR3, the DNA is TGTGCCAGCAGTTTACCCCGGAGGACAACCTACGAGCAGTACTTC. Translating gives CASSLPRRTTYEQYF.

This clonotype was counted once. The chain couples TRBV7-6 to TRBJ2-3, with a weak D call TRBD2 (7 bases). Deletions cut 5 bases from V and 4 bases from J, with 16 bases between. The germline V gene encodes CDR1 SGHVS and CDR2 FNYEAQ. The CDR3 covers 15 residues. The CDR3 reads CASSPGPGGADTQYF. CDR3 sequence (DNA): TGTGCCAGCAGCCCGGGACCGGGGGGCGCAGATACGCAGTATTTT.

The CDR3 region is CASGFTADRGSPYEQYF. Here the CDR3 DNA reads TGTGCTAGTGGTTTTACTGCGGACAGGGGATCCCCCTACGAGCAGTACTTC. The V gene is TRBV12-5, the J gene TRBJ2-7; 9 bases match TRBD1. The CDR3 contains 17 residues. V lost 3 bases, J lost 2 bases, and 11 bases stayed unmatched. CDR1 and CDR2 from the germline V gene are LGHNT and FRNRAP.

The count of this clonotype is one. This chain uses TRBV4-3 with TRBJ2-7; TRBD1 or TRBD2 may be the D gene (6 bases each). CDR1 and CDR2 from the germline V gene are LGHNA and YSLEER. V lost 4 bases and J 4 bases, leaving 20 bases between the germline ends. The CDR3 has 16 amino acids. CDR3 protein: CASSPTTGGVLYEQYF. The CDR3 nucleotides read TGCGCCAGCAGCCCCACGACAGGAGGGGTTTTATACGAGCAGTACTTC.

This chain links TRBV19 with TRBJ2-5; D is perhaps TRBD2 (6 bases). From germline, CDR1 is LNHDA and CDR2 SQIVND (reference sequence). V lost 5 bases and J lost 9, with 19 bases in between. This CDR3 spans 14 amino acids. The CDR3 protein is CASSPGTASGAQYF. The CDR3 DNA sequence: TGTGCCAGTAGTCCGGGGACGGCCTCGGGGGCCCAGTACTTC.

This rearrangement joins TRBV12-3 or TRBV12-4 to TRBJ2-6; D not resolved. V lost 3 bases, J lost 2 bases, and 8 bases lay in between. This CDR3 comprises 15 residues. CDR3 sequence: CASSFPGPGANVLTF. In DNA form, the CDR3 reads TGTGCCAGCAGTTTCCCCGGGCCTGGGGCCAACGTCCTGACTTTC.

Written as DNA, the CDR3 is TGTGCCTGGGGACCAGGGATAGGCAAAAACATTCAGTACTTC. Its translation: CAWGPGIGKNIQYF. This chain joins TRBV30 and TRBJ2-4, with D possibly matching TRBD1 (5 bases). The CDR3 length is 14 residues. Germline V lookup: CDR1 GTSNPN, CDR2 SVGIG (reference sequence). V lost 5 bases to trimming and J lost 3 bases, with 14 bases between them.

The CDR3 nucleotides read TGTGCCAGCAGCTTAGGGCCAGCGGGAGTTTCCAATGAGCAGTTCTTC. Translating it yields CASSLGPAGVSNEQFF. This chain connects TRBV7-2 to TRBJ2-1; 8 bases match TRBD2. Trimming at V came to 1 base and at J to 6 bases, leaving 8 bases not matched to a gene. The CDR3 runs 16 residues. Looked up from germline, CDR1 is SGHTA and CDR2 is FQGNSA.

The chain combines TRBV19 with TRBJ1-2; D is perhaps TRBD1 (6 bases). V was pared by 6 bases and J by 5 bases, with 16 bases between. Germline values: CDR1 LNHDA, CDR2 SQIVND (reference sequence). This CDR3 has 14 amino acids. The CDR3 is CASSSGRQEYGYTF. CDR3 in DNA: TGTGCCAGTAGCTCAGGGAGACAGGAGTATGGCTACACCTTC.

On this clonotype itself: A read error may produce the germline difference seen at one junction end. The CDR3 DNA is TGCAGCGTTGGGGAGCGTAGCTACAGTGAGCAGTTCTTC. Encoded protein: CSVGERSYSEQFF. V and J are TRBV29-1 and TRBJ2-1; maybe TRBD2 (5 bases). There are 13 residues in the CDR3. CDR1 is SQVTM and CDR2 is ANQGSEA in the germline V gene.

The chain employs TRBV5-6 and TRBJ1-1, with 8 bases identical to TRBD1. Germline trimming cut 4 bases from V and 0 bases from J; bases unmatched to any gene: 11. Germline V CDR1 and CDR2: SGHDT, YYEEEE. CDR3 size: 17 residues. CDR3 DNA sequence: TGTGCCAGCAGCCCTGGCCAGGGGGCCTCGATGAACACTGAAGCTTTCTTT. Translating it yields CASSPGQGASMNTEAFF.

The chain has TRBV6-5 and TRBJ2-7; 9 bases align to TRBD2. Germline-derived CDR1 and CDR2 are MNHEY and SVGAGI. Trimming at V came to 5 bases and at J to 1 base, leaving 6 bases not matched to a gene. This CDR3 contains 15 residues. CDR3 protein: CASSLTTSGSYEQYF. The CDR3 DNA sequence: TGTGCCAGCAGTCTTACGACTAGCGGATCCTACGAGCAGTACTTC.

This clonotype was counted between two and nine times. The chain uses TRBV7-9 and TRBJ2-7; D call uncertain. CDR1 and CDR2 (germline): SEHNR, FQNEAQ (reference sequence). V was cut by 5 bases and J by 2 bases, with 10 bases left in between. The CDR3 has 13 amino acids. The CDR3 region is CASSGPRAYEQYF. DNA for the CDR3: TGTGCCAGCAGCGGACCCCGGGCCTACGAGCAGTACTTC.

The chain recombines TRBV29-1 with TRBJ2-1; D is tentatively TRBD1 or TRBD2 (6 bases each). V was trimmed by 5 bases and J by 3 bases, leaving 11 bases between them. The CDR3 covers 13 residues. CDR1 is SQVTM, CDR2 ANQGSEA, per germline. The CDR3, as DNA: TGCAGCGTTCGAGGGGGGAGCTACAATGAGCAGTTCTTC. It translates to CSVRGGSYNEQFF.

The chain uses TRBV4-3 and TRBJ2-2, with 8 bases aligning to TRBD2. V gave up 0 bases and J gave up 3 bases; unmatched junction bases: 6. CDR1 is LGHNA, CDR2 YSLEER, per germline. CDR3 size: 17 residues. Here the CDR3 reads CASSQDQGSGDTGELFF. The CDR3 DNA sequence: TGCGCCAGCAGCCAAGATCAAGGTAGCGGGGACACCGGGGAGCTGTTTTTT.